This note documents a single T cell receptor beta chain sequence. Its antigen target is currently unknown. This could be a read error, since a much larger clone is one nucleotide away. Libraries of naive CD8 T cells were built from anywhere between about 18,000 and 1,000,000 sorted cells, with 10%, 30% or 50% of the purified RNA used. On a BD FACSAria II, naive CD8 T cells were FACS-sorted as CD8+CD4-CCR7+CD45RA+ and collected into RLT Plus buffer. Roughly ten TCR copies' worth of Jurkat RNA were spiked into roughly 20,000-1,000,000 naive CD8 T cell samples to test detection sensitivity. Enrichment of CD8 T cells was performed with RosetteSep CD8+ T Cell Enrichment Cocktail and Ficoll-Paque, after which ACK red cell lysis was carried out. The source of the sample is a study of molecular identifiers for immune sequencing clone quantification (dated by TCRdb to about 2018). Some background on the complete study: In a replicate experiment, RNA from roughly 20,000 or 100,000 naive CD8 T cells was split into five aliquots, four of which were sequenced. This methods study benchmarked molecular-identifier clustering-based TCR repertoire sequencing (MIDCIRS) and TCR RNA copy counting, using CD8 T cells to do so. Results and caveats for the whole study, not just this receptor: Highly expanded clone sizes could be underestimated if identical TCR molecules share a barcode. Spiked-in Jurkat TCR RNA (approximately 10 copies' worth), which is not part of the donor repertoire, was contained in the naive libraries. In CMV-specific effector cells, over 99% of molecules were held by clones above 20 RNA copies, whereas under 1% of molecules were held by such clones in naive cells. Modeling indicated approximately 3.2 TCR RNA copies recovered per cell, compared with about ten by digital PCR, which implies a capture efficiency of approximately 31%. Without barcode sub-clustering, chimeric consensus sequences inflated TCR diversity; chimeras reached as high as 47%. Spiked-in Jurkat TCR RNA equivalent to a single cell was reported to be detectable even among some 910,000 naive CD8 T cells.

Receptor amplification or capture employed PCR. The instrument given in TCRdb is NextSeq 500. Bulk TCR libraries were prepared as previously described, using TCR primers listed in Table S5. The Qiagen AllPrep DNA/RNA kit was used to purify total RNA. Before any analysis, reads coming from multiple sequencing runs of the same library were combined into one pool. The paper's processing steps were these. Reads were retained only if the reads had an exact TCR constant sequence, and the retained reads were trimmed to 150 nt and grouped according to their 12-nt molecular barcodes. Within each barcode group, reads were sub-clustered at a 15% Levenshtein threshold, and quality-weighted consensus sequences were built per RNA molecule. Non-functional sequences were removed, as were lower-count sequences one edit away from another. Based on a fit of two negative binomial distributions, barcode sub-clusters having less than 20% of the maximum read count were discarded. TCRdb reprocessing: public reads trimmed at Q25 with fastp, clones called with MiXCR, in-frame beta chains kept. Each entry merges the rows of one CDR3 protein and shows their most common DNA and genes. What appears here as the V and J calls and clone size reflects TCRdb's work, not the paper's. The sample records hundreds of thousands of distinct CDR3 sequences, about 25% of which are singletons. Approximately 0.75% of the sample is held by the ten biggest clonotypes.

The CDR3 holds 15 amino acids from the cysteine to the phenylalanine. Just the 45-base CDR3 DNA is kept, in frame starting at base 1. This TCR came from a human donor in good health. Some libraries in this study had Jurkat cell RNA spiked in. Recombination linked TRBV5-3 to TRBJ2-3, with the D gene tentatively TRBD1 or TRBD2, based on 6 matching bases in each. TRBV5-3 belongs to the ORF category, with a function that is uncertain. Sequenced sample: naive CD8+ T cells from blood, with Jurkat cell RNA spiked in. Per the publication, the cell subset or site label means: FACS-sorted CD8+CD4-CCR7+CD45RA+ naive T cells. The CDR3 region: CASSFHRGLTDTQYF. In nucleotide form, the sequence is TGTGCCAGCAGCTTCCACCGGGGGCTCACAGATACGCAGTATTTT.